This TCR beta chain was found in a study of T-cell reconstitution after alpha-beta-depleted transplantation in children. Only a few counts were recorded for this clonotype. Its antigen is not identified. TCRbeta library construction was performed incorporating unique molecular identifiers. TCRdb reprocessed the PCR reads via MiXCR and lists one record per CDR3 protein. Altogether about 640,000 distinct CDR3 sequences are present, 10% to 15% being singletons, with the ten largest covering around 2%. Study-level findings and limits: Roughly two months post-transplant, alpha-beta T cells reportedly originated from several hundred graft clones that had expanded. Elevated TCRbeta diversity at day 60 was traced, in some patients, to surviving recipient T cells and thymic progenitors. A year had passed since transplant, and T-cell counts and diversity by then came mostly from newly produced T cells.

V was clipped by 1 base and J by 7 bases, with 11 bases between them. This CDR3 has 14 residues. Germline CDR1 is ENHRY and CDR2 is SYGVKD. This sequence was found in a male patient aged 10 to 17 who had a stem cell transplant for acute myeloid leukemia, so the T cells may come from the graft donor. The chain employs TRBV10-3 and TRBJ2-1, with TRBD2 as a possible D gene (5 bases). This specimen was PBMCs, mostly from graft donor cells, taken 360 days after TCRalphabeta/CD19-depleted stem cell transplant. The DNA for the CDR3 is TGTGCCATCAGTGAGTGGCTAACTAGGAATGAGCAGTTCTTC. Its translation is CAISEWLTRNEQFF.